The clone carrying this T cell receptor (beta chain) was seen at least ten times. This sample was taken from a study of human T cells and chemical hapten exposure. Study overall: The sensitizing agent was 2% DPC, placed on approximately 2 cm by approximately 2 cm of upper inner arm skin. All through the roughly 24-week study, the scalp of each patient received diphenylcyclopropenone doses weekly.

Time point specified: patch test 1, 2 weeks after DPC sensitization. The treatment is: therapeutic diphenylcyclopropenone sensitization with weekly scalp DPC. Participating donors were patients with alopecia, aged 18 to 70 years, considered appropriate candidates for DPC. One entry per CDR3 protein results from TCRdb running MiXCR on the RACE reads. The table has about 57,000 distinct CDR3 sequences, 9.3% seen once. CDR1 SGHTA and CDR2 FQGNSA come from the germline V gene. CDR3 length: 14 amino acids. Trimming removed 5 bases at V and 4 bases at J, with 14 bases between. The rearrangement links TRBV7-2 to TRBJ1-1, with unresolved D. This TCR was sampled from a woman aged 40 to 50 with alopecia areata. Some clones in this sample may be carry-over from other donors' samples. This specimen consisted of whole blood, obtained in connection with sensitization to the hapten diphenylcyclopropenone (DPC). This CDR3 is CASSRLQSSTEAFF. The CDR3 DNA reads TGTGCCAGCAGCAGGTTACAGAGCTCCACTGAAGCTTTCTTT.